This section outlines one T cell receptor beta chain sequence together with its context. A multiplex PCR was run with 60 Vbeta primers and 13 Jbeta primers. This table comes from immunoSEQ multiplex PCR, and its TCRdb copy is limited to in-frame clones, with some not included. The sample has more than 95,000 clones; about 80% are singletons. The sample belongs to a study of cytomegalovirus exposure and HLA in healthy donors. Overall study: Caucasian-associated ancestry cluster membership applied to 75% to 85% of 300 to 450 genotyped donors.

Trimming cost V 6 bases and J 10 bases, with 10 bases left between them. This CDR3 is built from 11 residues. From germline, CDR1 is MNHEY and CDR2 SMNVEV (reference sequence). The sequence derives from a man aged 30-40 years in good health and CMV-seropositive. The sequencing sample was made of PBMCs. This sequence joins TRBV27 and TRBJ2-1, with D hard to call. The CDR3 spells CASSQRSEQFF. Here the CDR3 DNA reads TGTGCCAGCAGCCAGCGATCCGAGCAGTTCTTC.